This TCR beta chain was sequenced during a study of vaccination effects on CD4 cells after COVID-19. Overall study: Following the second dose by a median of 72 days, the post-vaccine samples were obtained.

Comment on this clone: What it binds is unknown.

Viral peptide pools were used in the ViraFEST assay to expand antigen-specific CD4+ T cells, and sequencing came afterward. Cells that had been cultured for approximately eleven days were the source of isolated CD4+ T cells. Each participant received a vaccine that was either BNT162b2 or mRNA-1273, given as two doses. IL-2 medium took the place of half the medium on both days 3 and 7. Generated by immunoSEQ multiplex PCR, the TCRdb table keeps only in-frame clones and is missing some. The data hold about 32,000 clones, with roughly two thirds observed a single time. The ends were cut back, 4 bases at V and 4 bases at J, with 10 bases in the middle. The germline V gene has CDR1 SNHLY and CDR2 FYNNEI. The CDR3 loop spans 13 amino acids.

The rearrangement links TRBV2 to TRBJ1-2; D may be TRBD1 (5 bases). This specimen consisted of CD4+ T cells from PBMCs cultured with HCoV-229E spike peptides, obtained after COVID-19 vaccination. The source of this sequence is a human donor who received a COVID-19 vaccine. CDR3 in amino acids: CASSALDSYGYTF. For the CDR3, the DNA is TGTGCCAGCAGTGCCCTAGACAGCTATGGCTACACCTTC.